This T cell receptor (beta chain) was obtained from a study of cytomegalovirus exposure and HLA in healthy donors. Overall study results and limits: Cytomegalovirus status, reportedly, was diagnosed with high specificity and sensitivity by the classifier.

Measured with immunoSEQ multiplex PCR; TCRdb has only the in-frame clones, and not every one. The sample records about 140,000 clones, 70% to 90% being singletons. This clone was seen only once. Its target is not known. The specimen was PBMCs. The sequence derives from a young woman in good health and CMV-seropositive.

CDR3 amino acids: CASSQWQVQDGYTF. The CDR3, as DNA: TGTGCCAGCAGCCAATGGCAGGTTCAGGATGGCTACACCTTC. The chain couples TRBV16 to TRBJ1-2; D not resolved. This CDR3 is 14 amino acids long. Germline V CDR1 and CDR2: KGHSY, FQNENV. The V end was cut by 1 base, the J end by 6 bases, with 12 bases between. Variable domain in full (rest from reference TRBV16 and TRBJ1-2): GEEVAQTPKHLVRGEGQKAKLYCAPIKGHSYVFWYQQVLKNEFKFLISFQNENVFDETGMPKERFSAKCLPNSPCSLEIQATKLEDSAVYFCASSQWQVQDGYTFGSGTRLTVV.